This entry describes one TCR beta chain. Using immunoSEQ multiplex PCR, the repertoire was profiled, and TCRdb retains in-frame clones only, with some absent. The repertoire holds approximately 220,000 clones, with approximately 83% as singletons. The germline V gene has CDR1 SQVTM and CDR2 ANQGSEA. The junction had 5 bases not matched to a gene; V was cut back by 4 bases and J by 7 bases. There are 13 residues in the CDR3. The data are from a study of blood T cell repertoires in COVID-19. In the study overall: There were acute and convalescent COVID-19 samples, and they came from the United States, Italy and Spain. Sample material is recorded as cDNA or gDNA derived from T cells, B-cell-depleted T cells, or PBMCs.

The chain employs TRBV29-1 and TRBJ2-2; 8 nucleotides match TRBD1. The clonotype was recovered from a woman younger than 45 who had recovered from COVID-19. The source material was peripheral blood. The CDR3 protein is CSVVGQAGGELFF. CDR3 nucleotides: TGCAGCGTTGTGGGACAGGCGGGCGGGGAGCTGTTTTTT.